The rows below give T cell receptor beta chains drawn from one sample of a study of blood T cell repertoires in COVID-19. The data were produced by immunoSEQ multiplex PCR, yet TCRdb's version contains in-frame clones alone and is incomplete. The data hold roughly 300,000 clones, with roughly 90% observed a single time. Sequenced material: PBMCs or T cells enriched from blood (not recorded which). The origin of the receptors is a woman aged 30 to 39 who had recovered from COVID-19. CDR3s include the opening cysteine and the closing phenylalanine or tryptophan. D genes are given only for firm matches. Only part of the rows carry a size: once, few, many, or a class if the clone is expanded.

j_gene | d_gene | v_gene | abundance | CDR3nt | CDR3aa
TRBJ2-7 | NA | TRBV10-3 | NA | TGTGCCATCAGTGAGCCATCGAACAGCGACTACTACGAGCAGTACTTC | CAISEPSNSDYYEQYF
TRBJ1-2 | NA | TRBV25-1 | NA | TGTGCCAGCAGTCAGGGAACAGGCTATGGCTACACCTTC | CASSQGTGYGYTF
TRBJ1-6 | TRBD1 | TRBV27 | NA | TGTGCCAGCAGTTGGGACAGGGGGAATTCACCCCTCCACTTT | CASSWDRGNSPLHF
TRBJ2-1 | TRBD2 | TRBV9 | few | TGTGCCAGCAGCGTAGGGACTAGCGGGAGGAGTGAGCAGTTCTTC | CASSVGTSGRSEQFF
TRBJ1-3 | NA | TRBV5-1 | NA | TGCGCCAGCAGCTTGGGCAGCGGGGACACCATATATTTT | CASSLGSGDTIYF
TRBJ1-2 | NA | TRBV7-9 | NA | TGTGCCAGCAGCCGACTGGGACACTACTATGGCTACACCTTC | CASSRLGHYYGYTF
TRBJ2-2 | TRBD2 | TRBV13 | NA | TGTGCCAGCAGCTCAACCGGGACTAGCGGGGGCCCGAACACCGGGGAGCTGTTTTTT | CASSSTGTSGGPNTGELFF
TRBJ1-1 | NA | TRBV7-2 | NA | TGTGCCAGCAGCTTAACGGGTAGTACTGAAGCTTTCTTT | CASSLTGSTEAFF
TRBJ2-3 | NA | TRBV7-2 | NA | TGTGCCAGCCGACGAGGGAATACGCAGTATTTT | CASRRGNTQYF
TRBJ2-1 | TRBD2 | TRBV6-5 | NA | TGTGCCAGCAGTTACGTCCGGCGGGGGGAGCTCAATGAGCAGTTCTTC | CASSYVRRGELNEQFF
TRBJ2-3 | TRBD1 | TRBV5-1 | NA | TGCGCCAGCAGTTACGGACAGGGTTCAGATACGCAGTATTTT | CASSYGQGSDTQYF
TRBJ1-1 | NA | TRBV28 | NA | TGTGCCAGCAGCCCGGCGGTTTTACCCCCTGACACTGAAGCTTTCTTT | CASSPAVLPPDTEAFF
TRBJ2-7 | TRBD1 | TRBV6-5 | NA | TGTGCCAGCAGTTACTCGCCGGGACAGGGATACGAGCAGTACTTC | CASSYSPGQGYEQYF
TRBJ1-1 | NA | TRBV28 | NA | TGTGCCAGCAGTTTATTCAGGGATGAAGCTTTCTTT | CASSLFRDEAFF
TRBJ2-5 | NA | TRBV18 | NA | TGTGCCAGCTCACCACCCAGGGTTCAAGAGACCCAGTACTTC | CASSPPRVQETQYF
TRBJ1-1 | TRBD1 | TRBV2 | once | TGTGCCAGCAGTGGGGACAGCCTCATGAACACTGAAGCTTTCTTT | CASSGDSLMNTEAFF
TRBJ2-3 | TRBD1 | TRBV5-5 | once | TGTGCCAGCAGCTTGGGGGCCGGACAGGGGAGTACGCAGTATTTT | CASSLGAGQGSTQYF
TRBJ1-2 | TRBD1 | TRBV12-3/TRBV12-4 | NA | TGTGCCAGCAGTGACAGGGGGCTTGGCTACACCTTC | CASSDRGLGYTF
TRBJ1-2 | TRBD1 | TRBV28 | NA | TGTGCCAGCAGTGGGACAGGGAACTATGGCTACACCTTC | CASSGTGNYGYTF
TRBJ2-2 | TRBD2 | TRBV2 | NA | TGTGCCAGCAGTAAGGGACTACCCGGGGAGCTGTTTTTT | CASSKGLPGELFF
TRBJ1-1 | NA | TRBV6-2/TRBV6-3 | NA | TGTGCCAGCAGTTATGCGGGGGCCGAAGCTTTCTTT | CASSYAGAEAFF
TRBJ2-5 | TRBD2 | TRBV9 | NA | TGTGCCAGCAGCGTAGGCGGGAGGCTGGGAGAGACCCAGTACTTC | CASSVGGRLGETQYF
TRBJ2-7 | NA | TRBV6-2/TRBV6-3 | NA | TGTGCCAGCAGTTACCCGCAGGCAGCCTACGAGCAGTACTTC | CASSYPQAAYEQYF
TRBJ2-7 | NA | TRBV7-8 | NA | TGTGCCAGCAGCTTAGCGCCGGGTCTTAGGTTTGGCGAGCAGTACTTC | CASSLAPGLRFGEQYF
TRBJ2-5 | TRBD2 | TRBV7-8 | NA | TGTGCCAGCAGCTCCCCTTTTAGCGGGAGGGCCGTGACCCAGTACTTC | CASSSPFSGRAVTQYF
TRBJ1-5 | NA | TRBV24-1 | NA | TGTGCCACCAGTGATTTAGGGGCCGGGACACGGAATCAGCCCCAGCATTTT | CATSDLGAGTRNQPQHF
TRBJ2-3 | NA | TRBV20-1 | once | TGCAGTGCTAGGGACTCAGATACGCAGTATTTT | CSARDSDTQYF